One sample yielded the 23 T cell receptor beta chains listed below, sequenced in a study of shared clonotypes between healthy human individuals. Produced via immunoSEQ multiplex PCR; TCRdb's table is partial and in-frame only. The repertoire holds roughly 2,500,000 clones, with approximately 93% as singletons. The specimen sequenced was naive CD4+ T cells from PBMCs. As to subset: CD45RA+ positively selected. Every receptor here comes from a man aged 18 to 29 in good health. Some clones in this sample may be carry-over from other donors' samples.

As concerns this clone: Other DNA sequences in the sample encode the same CDR3. The chain couples TRBV7-9 to TRBJ1-1, with a possible D match to TRBD1 (5 bases). Trimming stripped 2 bases from V and 5 bases from J, with 9 bases between. Germline CDR1 and CDR2: SEHNR and FQNEAQ (reference sequence). This CDR3 region has 13 residues. The CDR3 sequence: CASSLLGDTEAFF. In DNA, the CDR3 is TGTGCCAGCAGCTTACTGGGGGATACTGAAGCTTTCTTT.

The chain uses TRBV19 and TRBJ1-1, with unresolved D. This CDR3 has 17 residues. Germline V gives CDR1 LNHDA, CDR2 SQIVND (reference sequence). V dropped 4 bases and J dropped 3 bases, with 21 bases sitting between them. The CDR3 DNA follows: TGTGCCAGTAGTAGTGTCTGGTTGAGGACCGGAGACACTGAAGCTTTCTTT. Its translation: CASSSVWLRTGDTEAFF.

This sequence joins TRBV30 and TRBJ2-7, with TRBD1 matching over 10 bases. The CDR3 consists of 14 residues. Germline V CDR1 and CDR2: GTSNPN, SVGIG (reference sequence). Losses at the gene ends were 8 bases for V and 1 base for J; bases not matched to a gene: 8. CDR3 loop: CAPTPGQGSYEQYF. CDR3 sequence (DNA): TGTGCCCCAACGCCGGGACAGGGGTCCTACGAGCAGTACTTC. Combining the CDR3 with reference TRBV30 and TRBJ2-7 gives the whole variable domain SQTIHQWPATLVQPVGSPLSLECTVEGTSNPNLYWYRQAAGRGLQLLFYSVGIGQISSEVPQNLSASRPQDRQFILSSKKLLLSDSGFYLCAPTPGQGSYEQYFGPGTRLTVT.

The V and J genes are TRBV27 and TRBJ1-1; D gene uncertain. CDR3 length equals 15 residues. The V end was cut by 6 bases, the J end by 0 bases, with 14 bases between. Germline-derived CDR1 and CDR2 are MNHEY and SMNVEV (reference sequence). This CDR3 reads CASRREQTMNTEAFF. The CDR3 coding sequence is TGTGCCAGCAGGAGGGAACAGACTATGAACACTGAAGCTTTCTTT.

The chain carries TRBV4-1 and TRBJ1-6; 7 bases are a match to TRBD1. Germline V gene lookup returns CDR1 MGHRA and CDR2 YSYEKL. V was pared by 6 bases and J by 7 bases, with 12 bases of the junction left unmatched. The CDR3 contains 16 residues. The CDR3 protein is CASSSSPGTANSPLHF. Written as DNA, the CDR3 is TGCGCCAGCAGTTCTTCACCGGGGACAGCGAATTCACCCCTCCACTTT.

Of note for this clone: At the DNA level, this CDR3 is encoded by other sequences in the same sample as well. The rearrangement links TRBV5-1 to TRBJ2-1; possibly TRBD2 for D (6 bases). The CDR3 is 16 residues long. V gave up 0 bases and J gave up 0 bases, with 10 bases separating them. CDR1 is SGHRS, CDR2 YFSETQ, per germline. DNA for the CDR3: TGCGCCAGCAGCTTGGTGGGGGGAACCTCCTACAATGAGCAGTTCTTC. Amino acids: CASSLVGGTSYNEQFF. The full variable domain, with the rest looked up from reference TRBV5-1 and TRBJ2-1, is KAGVTQTPRYLIKTRGQQVTLSCSPISGHRSVSWYQQTPGQGLQFLFEYFSETQRNKGNFPGRFSGRQFSNSRSEMNVSTLELGDSALYLCASSLVGGTSYNEQFFGPGTRLTVL.

A remark on this clone: The sample has other DNA sequences that encode this CDR3 too. The chain employs TRBV12-5 and TRBJ2-7; D unclear. The V end was cut by 2 bases, the J end by 2 bases, with 4 bases between. This CDR3 is built from 12 residues. Germline assignment: CDR1 LGHNT and CDR2 FRNRAP. The CDR3 nucleotides are TGTGCTAGTGGTTTGAATACCTACGAGCAGTACTTC. Translation: CASGLNTYEQYF.

V and J are TRBV10-3 and TRBJ1-5; TRBD1 aligns across 7 bases. The length of the CDR3 is 16 residues. J gave up 0 bases and V 5 bases, and 7 bases lay outside the gene matches. CDR1 ENHRY and CDR2 SYGVKD come from the germline V gene. The CDR3, as DNA: TGTGCCATCAGTCAGCAGGGGGACCTTAGCAATCAGCCCCAGCATTTT. It yields the protein CAISQQGDLSNQPQHF.

The V gene is TRBV7-2, the J gene TRBJ1-1; TRBD1 is a possible D gene (5 bases). Trimming took 6 bases from V and 10 from J, leaving 24 bases between them. Germline V lookup: CDR1 SGHTA, CDR2 FQGNSA. The CDR3 has 15 amino acids. The CDR3, as DNA: TGTGCCAGCAGGAATCTCATTGGGGCACCCGGTGGAGCTTTCTTT. It yields the protein CASRNLIGAPGGAFF.

This chain joins TRBV19 and TRBJ2-1, with 11 nucleotides matching TRBD2. This CDR3 is built from 16 residues. The ends lost 5 bases at V and 3 bases at J; junction bases unmatched: 6. Germline assignment: CDR1 LNHDA and CDR2 SQIVND (reference sequence). CDR3 bases: TGTGCCAGTAGTCCTATAGCGGGAGGGCTCTACAATGAGCAGTTCTTC. Translated: CASSPIAGGLYNEQFF.

This clone showed up just once. The rearrangement joins TRBV6-1 to TRBJ2-5; D perhaps matches TRBD1 (5 bases). The CDR3 has 12 amino acids. V dropped 7 bases and J dropped 4 bases, with 10 bases sitting between them. The germline gives CDR1 MNHNS, CDR2 SASEGT. DNA of the CDR3: TGTGCCAGCAACTATAGGGGAGAGACCCAGTACTTC. Amino acids: CASNYRGETQYF.

This sequence joins TRBV11-2 and TRBJ2-3, with D possibly matching TRBD2 (5 bases). The CDR3 length is 12 residues. V lost 5 bases to trimming and J lost 4 bases, with 7 bases between them. Per germline, CDR1 SGHAT and CDR2 FQNNGV. This CDR3 reads CASSPEADTQYF. For the CDR3, the DNA is TGTGCCAGCAGCCCGGAGGCAGATACGCAGTATTTT.

This clone was detected only a few times. The chain joins TRBV28 to TRBJ1-5; D perhaps matches TRBD1 (5 bases). V lost 5 bases, J lost 7 bases, and 18 bases lay in between. Germline values: CDR1 MDHEN, CDR2 SYDVKM. The CDR3 sequence is 15 residues long. CDR3: CASSRHETQGQPQHF. CDR3 nucleotide sequence: TGTGCCAGCAGTCGACACGAGACCCAGGGACAGCCCCAGCATTTT.

The rearrangement uses TRBV30 and TRBJ1-2, with D hard to call. V lost 2 bases to trimming and J lost 7 bases, with 14 bases between them. The CDR3 length is 13 residues. Germline CDR1 is GTSNPN and CDR2 is SVGIG (reference sequence). The CDR3 here is CAWSFRAASGYTF. The CDR3 DNA sequence: TGTGCCTGGAGTTTCCGGGCAGCGAGTGGCTACACCTTC.

This clone was seen just once. The rearrangement links TRBV18 to TRBJ2-7; a weak D match, TRBD2 (5 bases). This CDR3 has 12 amino acids. Deletions cut 4 bases from V and 7 bases from J, with 11 bases between. Germline V gene data show CDR1 as KGHSH and CDR2 as LQKENI. The DNA of the CDR3 is TGTGCCAGCTCACTAGATCGGGGTGAGCAGTACTTC. Amino acids: CASSLDRGEQYF.

The chain carries TRBV5-1 and TRBJ2-7, with 7 nucleotides matching TRBD1. The germline gives CDR1 SGHRS, CDR2 YFSETQ. The CDR3 totals 14 residues. Trimming at V came to 0 bases and at J to 6 bases, leaving 6 bases not matched to a gene. The CDR3 loop reads CASSLGDSVSEQYF. CDR3 DNA sequence: TGCGCCAGCAGCTTGGGGGACAGTGTCTCCGAGCAGTACTTC.

The V gene is TRBV5-1, the J gene TRBJ1-4; no clear D. Germline CDR1 and CDR2: SGHRS and YFSETQ. The CDR3 loop spans 14 amino acids. V lost 6 bases to trimming and J lost 2 bases, with 11 bases between them. DNA of the CDR3: TGCGCCAGCACGAACGGCAACACTAATGAAAAACTGTTTTTT. Translating gives CASTNGNTNEKLFF.

The rearrangement joins TRBV4-2 to TRBJ1-1; D is possibly TRBD1 (6 bases). The CDR3 contains 16 residues. The germline V gene has CDR1 LGHNA and CDR2 YNFKEQ. The germline V and J ends were trimmed by 6 bases and 5 bases, with 22 bases remaining between them. The CDR3 bases are TGTGCCAGCAGTCCGTCGGGGGCCCCATCGAGTACTGAAGCTTTCTTT. This codes for CASSPSGAPSSTEAFF.

Remarks on this clone: The identical CDR3 is also encoded by other nucleotide sequences in the sample. The CDR3 bases are TGTGCCAGCAGCCCAGGAGGGTTAGGAAACACCATATATTTT. Residues: CASSPGGLGNTIYF. This rearrangement joins TRBV28 to TRBJ1-3; D is undetermined. In germline, CDR1 is MDHEN, CDR2 SYDVKM. Trimming removed 6 bases at V and 4 bases at J, with 13 bases between. The CDR3 runs 14 residues.

This chain joins TRBV9 and TRBJ1-3; D is ambiguous. Germline loops: CDR1 SGDLS, CDR2 YYNGEE. The CDR3 totals 14 residues. The germline V and J ends were trimmed by 3 bases and 2 bases, with 9 bases remaining between them. CDR3 region: CASSATMAGNTIYF. CDR3 nucleotides: TGTGCCAGCAGCGCCACCATGGCTGGAAACACCATATATTTT.

The chain couples TRBV28 to TRBJ1-5; no clear D. The CDR3 is made up of 14 amino acids. V was trimmed by 1 base and J by 2 bases, leaving 6 bases between them. Per the germline V gene, CDR1 is MDHEN and CDR2 is SYDVKM. The CDR3 is CASSLSWGNQPQHF. The DNA for the CDR3 is TGTGCCAGCAGTTTATCATGGGGCAATCAGCCCCAGCATTTT.

The chain joins TRBV19 to TRBJ1-1, with D perhaps matching TRBD1 (6 bases). The germline V and J ends were trimmed by 5 bases and 0 bases, with 16 bases remaining between them. The CDR3 has 16 amino acids. Germline V gene lookup returns CDR1 LNHDA and CDR2 SQIVND (reference sequence). CDR3 sequence: CASSRINREMNTEAFF. The CDR3 DNA reads as TGTGCCAGTAGTCGTATTAACAGGGAAATGAACACTGAAGCTTTCTTT.

This rearrangement joins TRBV9 to TRBJ2-1; TRBD1 is a possible D gene (6 bases). V lost 4 bases and J 6 bases, leaving 17 bases between the germline ends. This CDR3 comprises 15 residues. Germline CDR1 is SGDLS and CDR2 is YYNGEE. The CDR3 DNA sequence: TGTGCCAGCAGCCCCGCCGGGACACCGGGCAATGAGCAGTTCTTC. Its translation is CASSPAGTPGNEQFF.